This paragraph reports one TCR beta chain. What it binds is not known. The CDR3 is 14 amino acids. CDR1 is SQVTM and CDR2 is ANQGSEA in the germline V gene. V dropped 3 bases and J dropped 2 bases, with 13 bases sitting between them. CDR3 regions of TCR beta were amplified from RNA transcripts. First-round RT-PCR employed HTBI primers, with a second-round multiplex PCR after it. TCRdb re-analysed the multiplex PCR reads in MiXCR, keeping a single row per CDR3 protein. The data show 900,000 to 1,200,000 distinct CDR3 sequences, 35% to 40% seen once. This sample was taken from a study of Graves' ophthalmopathy and Graves' hyperthyroidism. Study findings and constraints: Most expanded clonotypes in thyroid above 0.001 frequency also showed up in blood.

This TCR was recovered from an adult man with Graves' hyperthyroidism. J is TRBJ1-2 and V is TRBV29-1; D may be TRBD1 (5 bases). The sample taken for sequencing was peripheral blood or thyroid tissue (not recorded which). This CDR3 reads CSVEQSGGNYGYTF. CDR3 DNA sequence: TGCAGCGTTGAGCAATCTGGGGGGAACTATGGCTACACCTTC.